The rows below give T cell receptor beta chains drawn from one sample of a study of blood T cell repertoires in COVID-19. Generated by immunoSEQ multiplex PCR, the TCRdb table keeps only in-frame clones and is missing some. The sample has tens of thousands of clones; 85% to 90% are singletons. Sequenced: peripheral blood. All receptors derive from a woman aged 55 to 70 with COVID-19, enrolled during active disease. CDR3s include the opening cysteine and the closing phenylalanine or tryptophan. Fields, in order: D gene, V gene, clone size, J gene, CDR3 protein, CDR3 DNA. D genes are given only for firm matches. Rows may omit the clone size; those that give it use once, few, many or a size class.

d_call: NA
v_call: TRBV19
clone_size: NA
j_call: TRBJ2-7
cdr3_aa: CASSNARAYEQYF
cdr3_nt: TGTGCCAGTAGTAACGCCAGGGCCTACGAGCAGTACTTC

d_call: NA
v_call: TRBV7-3
clone_size: NA
j_call: TRBJ1-1
cdr3_aa: CASSPLDRDDGNTEAFF
cdr3_nt: TGTGCCAGCAGCCCCCTAGACAGAGATGATGGGAACACTGAAGCTTTCTTT

d_call: TRBD1
v_call: TRBV4-1
clone_size: NA
j_call: TRBJ1-2
cdr3_aa: CASSQDPSPGQGGYGYTF
cdr3_nt: TGCGCCAGCAGCCAAGATCCCTCCCCCGGACAGGGGGGATATGGCTACACCTTC

d_call: NA
v_call: TRBV2
clone_size: once
j_call: TRBJ2-5
cdr3_aa: CASSDKRLQETQYF
cdr3_nt: TGTGCCAGCAGTGACAAGCGGCTACAAGAGACCCAGTACTTC

d_call: TRBD2
v_call: TRBV6-1
clone_size: NA
j_call: TRBJ2-7
cdr3_aa: CASSEKRTSGRDEQYF
cdr3_nt: TGTGCCAGCAGTGAGAAGAGGACTAGCGGGAGGGACGAGCAGTACTTC

d_call: NA
v_call: TRBV21-1
clone_size: NA
j_call: TRBJ1-5
cdr3_aa: CASSKVVGDRGHQPQHF
cdr3_nt: TGTGCCAGCAGCAAAGTGGTGGGGGACAGGGGGCATCAGCCCCAGCATTTT

d_call: TRBD2
v_call: TRBV10-1
clone_size: NA
j_call: TRBJ2-2
cdr3_aa: CASSDSGRTNTGELFF
cdr3_nt: TGCGCCAGCAGTGATAGCGGGAGGACGAACACCGGGGAGCTGTTTTTT

d_call: NA
v_call: TRBV6-2/TRBV6-3
clone_size: NA
j_call: TRBJ1-1
cdr3_aa: CASSNLGAGAGEAFF
cdr3_nt: TGTGCCAGCAGCAACTTAGGAGCGGGAGCCGGTGAAGCTTTCTTT

d_call: NA
v_call: TRBV5-4
clone_size: NA
j_call: TRBJ1-1
cdr3_aa: CASSLGQGTTEAFF
cdr3_nt: TGTGCCAGCAGCTTGGGGCAGGGTACCACTGAAGCTTTCTTT

d_call: NA
v_call: TRBV7-9
clone_size: NA
j_call: TRBJ1-5
cdr3_aa: CASSPAGGTQQPQHF
cdr3_nt: TGTGCCAGCAGCCCGGCGGGGGGAACTCAGCAGCCCCAGCATTTT

d_call: TRBD1
v_call: TRBV4-3
clone_size: once
j_call: TRBJ2-7
cdr3_aa: CASSPQGAGLSYEQYF
cdr3_nt: TGCGCCAGCAGCCCACAGGGGGCCGGCCTGTCCTACGAGCAGTACTTC

d_call: TRBD2
v_call: TRBV7-2
clone_size: NA
j_call: TRBJ2-3
cdr3_aa: CASSRRGTSGRATDTQYF
cdr3_nt: TGTGCCAGCAGCCGCCGGGGAACTAGCGGGAGGGCCACAGATACGCAGTATTTT

d_call: NA
v_call: TRBV5-6
clone_size: NA
j_call: TRBJ2-5
cdr3_aa: CASSSLMSVKETQYF
cdr3_nt: TGTGCCAGCAGCTCCCTAATGAGCGTGAAGGAGACCCAGTACTTC

d_call: TRBD1
v_call: TRBV28
clone_size: NA
j_call: TRBJ2-7
cdr3_aa: CASSLGTGVHEQYF
cdr3_nt: TGTGCCAGCAGTTTAGGGACAGGGGTGCACGAGCAGTACTTC

d_call: TRBD1
v_call: TRBV7-2
clone_size: NA
j_call: TRBJ2-7
cdr3_aa: CASSGQGSTYEQYF
cdr3_nt: TGTGCCAGCAGCGGACAGGGGTCGACCTACGAGCAGTACTTC

d_call: TRBD2
v_call: TRBV7-2
clone_size: NA
j_call: TRBJ2-7
cdr3_aa: CASSSPHTSGGYSYEQYF
cdr3_nt: TGTGCCAGCAGCTCCCCCCATACGAGCGGGGGTTACTCCTACGAGCAGTACTTC

d_call: TRBD2
v_call: TRBV7-2
clone_size: NA
j_call: TRBJ2-3
cdr3_aa: CASSSGTTRGDTQYF
cdr3_nt: TGTGCCAGCAGCTCCGGGACTACTCGTGGAGATACGCAGTATTTT

d_call: TRBD1
v_call: TRBV9
clone_size: NA
j_call: TRBJ2-5
cdr3_aa: CASSARDRGQETQYF
cdr3_nt: TGTGCCAGCAGCGCGCGGGACAGGGGGCAGGAGACCCAGTACTTC

d_call: TRBD2
v_call: TRBV6-5
clone_size: few
j_call: TRBJ2-1
cdr3_aa: CASTPSGSWGNEQFF
cdr3_nt: TGTGCCAGCACTCCTAGCGGGAGTTGGGGTAATGAGCAGTTCTTC

d_call: NA
v_call: TRBV27
clone_size: NA
j_call: TRBJ1-3
cdr3_aa: CASSLRSGSRNTIYF
cdr3_nt: TGTGCCAGCAGTTTAAGGTCAGGTTCGAGAAACACCATATATTTT

d_call: TRBD2
v_call: TRBV3-1/TRBV3-2
clone_size: NA
j_call: TRBJ2-7
cdr3_aa: CASSRVGGGAPDEQYF
cdr3_nt: TGTGCCAGCAGCCGCGTCGGGGGGGGCGCCCCGGACGAGCAGTACTTC

d_call: TRBD1
v_call: TRBV7-9
clone_size: NA
j_call: TRBJ1-2
cdr3_aa: CATRTGGNYGYTF
cdr3_nt: TGTGCCACTCGGACAGGGGGCAACTATGGCTACACCTTC

d_call: TRBD2
v_call: TRBV13
clone_size: NA
j_call: TRBJ2-2
cdr3_aa: CASSLKAGVILAGELFF
cdr3_nt: TGTGCCAGCAGCTTAAAAGCGGGAGTGATCTTGGCCGGGGAGCTGTTTTTT

d_call: TRBD1
v_call: TRBV30
clone_size: NA
j_call: TRBJ1-3
cdr3_aa: CAWTSGQGGTGNTIYF
cdr3_nt: TGTGCCTGGACCTCGGGACAGGGGGGGACTGGAAACACCATATATTTT

d_call: NA
v_call: TRBV7-2
clone_size: NA
j_call: TRBJ2-7
cdr3_aa: CASSSFSEYEQYF
cdr3_nt: TGTGCCAGCAGCTCCTTTAGCGAATACGAGCAGTACTTC

d_call: NA
v_call: TRBV12-3/TRBV12-4
clone_size: NA
j_call: TRBJ2-7
cdr3_aa: CASSLAGPYAEYF
cdr3_nt: TGTGCCAGCAGTTTAGCGGGCCCCTACGCCGAGTACTTC

d_call: TRBD1
v_call: TRBV27
clone_size: NA
j_call: TRBJ2-7
cdr3_aa: CASSVTGTGLYEQYF
cdr3_nt: TGTGCCAGCAGTGTTACCGGGACAGGGTTGTACGAGCAGTACTTC

d_call: TRBD1
v_call: TRBV11-2
clone_size: NA
j_call: TRBJ1-6
cdr3_aa: CASSTRTGPNSPLHF
cdr3_nt: TGTGCCAGCAGCACCCGGACAGGGCCAAATTCACCCCTCCACTTT

d_call: NA
v_call: TRBV5-4
clone_size: NA
j_call: TRBJ1-1
cdr3_aa: CASSYRVGGAEAFF
cdr3_nt: TGTGCCAGCAGTTACAGGGTAGGAGGCGCTGAAGCTTTCTTT

d_call: NA
v_call: TRBV3-1/TRBV3-2
clone_size: NA
j_call: TRBJ1-5
cdr3_aa: CASSPGTLVGQPQHF
cdr3_nt: TGTGCCAGCAGCCCTGGGACTCTGGTTGGTCAGCCCCAGCATTTT

d_call: NA
v_call: TRBV28
clone_size: few
j_call: TRBJ1-1
cdr3_aa: CASIEYRGSGYGTEAFF
cdr3_nt: TGTGCCAGCATCGAGTACCGAGGGAGCGGTTATGGCACTGAAGCTTTCTTT

d_call: NA
v_call: TRBV6-2/TRBV6-3
clone_size: NA
j_call: TRBJ1-4
cdr3_aa: CASSYYPREEKLFF
cdr3_nt: TGTGCCAGCAGTTACTACCCCCGAGAAGAAAAACTGTTTTTT

d_call: NA
v_call: TRBV19
clone_size: NA
j_call: TRBJ2-7
cdr3_aa: CASSSWTESYEQYF
cdr3_nt: TGTGCCAGTAGTTCGTGGACTGAATCCTACGAGCAGTACTTC

d_call: NA
v_call: TRBV30
clone_size: NA
j_call: TRBJ2-7
cdr3_aa: CAWSVAAGIAYEQYF
cdr3_nt: TGTGCCTGGAGTGTAGCTGCGGGGATCGCCTACGAGCAGTACTTC

d_call: NA
v_call: TRBV9
clone_size: few
j_call: TRBJ2-5
cdr3_aa: CASSADSRETQYF
cdr3_nt: TGTGCCAGCAGCGCGGACAGCAGGGAGACCCAGTACTTC

d_call: NA
v_call: TRBV6-5
clone_size: NA
j_call: TRBJ1-1
cdr3_aa: CAAKSYTEAFF
cdr3_nt: TGTGCCGCGAAGAGTTACACTGAAGCTTTCTTT

d_call: TRBD2
v_call: TRBV3-1/TRBV3-2
clone_size: NA
j_call: TRBJ2-5
cdr3_aa: CASSHYAGGRETQYF
cdr3_nt: TGTGCCAGCAGCCACTATGCGGGAGGGCGAGAGACCCAGTACTTC

d_call: TRBD1
v_call: TRBV28
clone_size: NA
j_call: TRBJ1-2
cdr3_aa: CASSSGQGLYTF
cdr3_nt: TGTGCCAGCAGCTCTGGACAGGGGCTATACACCTTC

d_call: TRBD2
v_call: TRBV7-9
clone_size: NA
j_call: TRBJ2-7
cdr3_aa: CASSLGLAGVYEQYF
cdr3_nt: TGTGCCAGCAGCTTAGGACTAGCGGGAGTTTACGAGCAGTACTTC

d_call: NA
v_call: TRBV2
clone_size: NA
j_call: TRBJ1-5
cdr3_aa: CASSDRGAQPQHF
cdr3_nt: TGTGCCAGCAGTGACAGGGGCGCTCAGCCCCAGCATTTT

d_call: NA
v_call: TRBV4-2
clone_size: NA
j_call: TRBJ1-6
cdr3_aa: CASSQDRAGTINSPLHF
cdr3_nt: TGTGCCAGCAGCCAAGATAGGGCAGGGACTATAAATTCACCCCTCCACTTT

d_call: NA
v_call: TRBV4-1
clone_size: NA
j_call: TRBJ2-6
cdr3_aa: CASSQDEGAGANVLTF
cdr3_nt: TGCGCCAGCAGCCAAGATGAGGGAGCTGGGGCCAACGTCCTGACTTTC

d_call: TRBD2
v_call: TRBV19
clone_size: once
j_call: TRBJ2-1
cdr3_aa: CASSMGGLAGYNEQFF
cdr3_nt: TGTGCCAGTAGTATGGGGGGACTAGCGGGTTACAATGAGCAGTTCTTC

d_call: NA
v_call: TRBV21-1
clone_size: NA
j_call: TRBJ1-3
cdr3_aa: CASSPSPLKRNTIYF
cdr3_nt: TGTGCCAGCAGCCCTAGCCCCCTCAAGCGAAACACCATATATTTT

d_call: NA
v_call: TRBV11-3
clone_size: NA
j_call: TRBJ2-1
cdr3_aa: CASSLGTAYNEQFF
cdr3_nt: TGTGCCAGCAGCTTAGGGACAGCTTACAATGAGCAGTTCTTC

d_call: TRBD1
v_call: TRBV7-2
clone_size: NA
j_call: TRBJ1-1
cdr3_aa: CASSHRDRGRPEAFF
cdr3_nt: TGTGCCAGCAGCCATAGGGACAGGGGGCGTCCTGAAGCTTTCTTT